This TCR beta chain came from a study of low-dose radiotherapy and immunotherapy resistance in tumors. Background on the study: The study delivered 0.5 Gy per fraction every 2 weeks to Cohort 1, totaling 6.5 Gy. Each two-week cycle included intravenous cyclophosphamide 200 mg/m2, given one day before radiation and immunotherapy. Participants in Cohort 2 were given 1 Gy per fraction every two weeks, for 13 Gy over 26 weeks.

The length of the CDR3 is 14 residues. The V segment lost 2 bases and the J segment 6 bases; nucleotides outside the gene matches: 5. Germline V CDR1 and CDR2: SGHRS, YFSETQ. Time point specified: before trial treatment. Donors received a regimen that comprised nivolumab, ipilimumab, aspirin, low-dose cyclophosphamide and low-dose radiotherapy. Primers used for first-strand cDNA, a TRAV- and TRBV-specific set, covered both alpha and beta chains. The authors amplified TCRs for around 20 PCR cycles with a constant-region primer and a V-primer adapter. A single record per CDR3 protein comes from TCRdb applying MiXCR to the reads. The sample comprises approximately 89,000 distinct CDR3 sequences, over 15% of which are singletons, and 4.5% to 7.5% rests with the top ten.

Specimen: PBMCs, collected before treatment. This sequence was found in a male donor with prostate cancer. V and J are TRBV5-1 and TRBJ1-5; TRBD1 matches 7 bases. As DNA, the CDR3 is TGCGCCAGCAGCTTAGGGGGCATGGGTCAGCCCCAGCATTTT. This encodes CASSLGGMGQPQHF.